The 21 T cell receptor beta chains below come from one sample, sequenced in a study of identical twins listed by TCRdb under 2016. Library preparation was by 5' RACE. These reads were obtained on an Illumina HiSeq 2000. TCRdb passed the public sequencing reads through fastp at Q25 and MiXCR, retaining productive beta sequences. Every entry covers one CDR3 protein and lists the most common genes and DNA from its rows. This sample is represented by 300,000 to 400,000 distinct CDR3 sequences; about 12% of them were singletons. Approximately 7.5% of the sample is in the top ten clones. The sample was also linked to a second study, of yellow fever vaccine responses in identical twins.

The sample was CD8+ T cells sorted from blood. The receptors here all came from a woman under 30 in good health.

The sample holds many counts of this clonotype. The chain uses TRBV11-1 and TRBJ1-2; D remains unclear. The CDR3 runs to 18 residues. Trimming removed 5 bases at V and 5 bases at J, with 27 bases between. Germline CDR1 reads SGHAT; CDR2 reads FQDESV (reference sequence). CDR3 amino acids: CASSATPTRVATPYGYTF. CDR3 sequence (DNA): TGTGCCAGCAGCGCGACCCCTACAAGGGTGGCTACCCCTTATGGCTACACCTTC.

V and J are TRBV7-2 and TRBJ1-3; unclear D gene. Looked up from germline, CDR1 is SGHTA and CDR2 is FQGNSA. The V and J ends lost 2 bases and 0 bases respectively, with 11 bases between them. The length of the CDR3 is 16 residues. The CDR3 here is CASSLRAGNSGNTIYF. The CDR3 DNA reads as TGTGCCAGCAGCTTACGGGCTGGGAACTCTGGAAACACCATATATTTT.

In its sample, this clonotype was seen a few times. V usage is TRBV19 and J usage is TRBJ2-2; D is undetermined. With 7 bases removed from V and 3 bases from J, the gap between germline ends came to 18 bases. Germline assignment: CDR1 LNHDA and CDR2 SQIVND (reference sequence). The CDR3 sequence is 16 residues long. DNA of the CDR3: TGTGCCAGTACCCTCGTTTTAGCTGCAGACACCGGGGAGCTGTTTTTT. Its translation: CASTLVLAADTGELFF.

This clonotype was seen only a few times. The gene calls are TRBV27 and TRBJ1-6; D call uncertain. The CDR3 loop spans 12 amino acids. V shed 3 bases and J shed 13 bases, with 10 bases lying between them. Germline V gene sequence: CDR1 MNHEY, CDR2 SMNVEV (reference sequence). CDR3 in DNA: TGTGCCAGCAGTTTGTTGGGGAGGCCCCTCCACTTT. Protein: CASSLLGRPLHF.

The chain links TRBV13 to TRBJ2-7; D is uncertain. This CDR3 has 14 amino acids. The V end lost 0 bases, the J end lost 6 bases, and 12 bases lay between the germline ends. CDR1 and CDR2 from the germline V gene are PRHDT and FYEKMQ (reference sequence). In DNA form, the CDR3 reads TGTGCCAGCAGCTTAGGAGGCTCGCAGAGCGAGCAGTACTTC. Its translation: CASSLGGSQSEQYF.

A note on this clonotype: Since a much larger clone is just one base distant, this may be a read error. The chain has TRBV12-3 or TRBV12-4 and TRBJ2-1, with a tentative D call TRBD2 (5 bases). The CDR3 loop spans 15 amino acids. In nucleotides, the CDR3 is TGTGCCAGCACCTCCACGGCGGGTTTTTACAATAAGCAGTTCTTC. The encoded protein is CASTSTAGFYNKQFF.

This clonotype was counted at least ten times. The chain links TRBV29-1 to TRBJ2-1, with D perhaps matching TRBD1 or TRBD2 (5 bases each). Germline values: CDR1 SQVTM, CDR2 ANQGSEA. There are 14 residues in the CDR3. Trimming left V 3 bases short and J 3 bases short, with 12 bases between. CDR3: CSVDVGDGYNEQFF. The CDR3 region has the DNA TGCAGCGTTGATGTAGGGGACGGCTACAATGAGCAGTTCTTC.

The gene calls are TRBV7-6 and TRBJ2-3; D perhaps matches TRBD2 (6 bases). The CDR3 runs to 15 residues. CDR1 is SGHVS, CDR2 FNYEAQ, per germline. The ends were cut back, 2 bases at V and 4 bases at J, with 13 bases in the middle. This CDR3 is CASSLLAERADTQYF. In DNA form, the CDR3 reads TGTGCCAGCAGCTTATTAGCGGAGAGGGCAGATACGCAGTATTTT.

The chain links TRBV4-1 to TRBJ2-7; 8 nucleotides align to TRBD1. The CDR3 is 15 amino acids. V lost 5 bases to trimming and J lost 0 bases; unmatched junction nucleotides: 6. CDR1 is MGHRA, CDR2 YSYEKL, per germline. Written as DNA, the CDR3 is TGCGCCAGCAGCTCCTGGGACAGGACCTCCTACGAGCAGTACTTC. As protein: CASSSWDRTSYEQYF.

This clonotype showed up just a few times. The chain is built from TRBV27 and TRBJ2-1; D is possibly TRBD1 (5 bases). Trimming shortened V by 0 bases and J by 4 bases, and 10 bases separated the two germline ends. Germline lookup yields CDR1 MNHEY and CDR2 SMNVEV (reference sequence). This CDR3 spans 15 amino acids. The CDR3 here is CASSLSGVGYNEQFF. For the CDR3, the DNA is TGTGCCAGCAGTTTATCAGGGGTCGGTTACAATGAGCAGTTCTTC.

This clonotype occurred a few times. The V gene is TRBV9, the J gene TRBJ1-1; D gene ambiguous. The CDR3 runs 17 residues. Trimming left V 3 bases short and J 1 base short, with 19 bases between. Germline values: CDR1 SGDLS, CDR2 YYNGEE. The CDR3: CASSAAEILRSNTEAFF. The CDR3 nucleotides read TGTGCCAGCAGCGCTGCCGAGATTCTTAGGTCGAACACTGAAGCTTTCTTT.

The chain couples TRBV28 to TRBJ2-5; 8 bases match TRBD1. CDR1 MDHEN and CDR2 SYDVKM come from the germline V gene. J lost 1 base, V lost 11 bases, and 6 bases had no gene match. The CDR3 is 13 residues long. In nucleotides, the CDR3 is TGTGCCGGCGCGGACAGGGTCCAAGAGACCCAGTACTTC. It translates to CAGADRVQETQYF.

V is TRBV27 and J is TRBJ1-1; a weak D match, TRBD1 (5 bases). Germline CDR1 reads MNHEY; CDR2 reads SMNVEV (reference sequence). Trimming took off 2 bases at V and 6 bases at J, with 16 bases between the two ends. The CDR3 runs 15 residues. The DNA of the CDR3 is TGTGCCAGCAGTTTAAGGGGACGGGCGGGCGCTGAAGCTTTCTTT. It yields the protein CASSLRGRAGAEAFF.

This clonotype occurred a few times. CDR3 nucleotide sequence: TGTGCCAGCAGCTTAGTTTCAAAATGGGATGAGCAGTTCTTC. It is translated as CASSLVSKWDEQFF. The genes are TRBV7-9 and TRBJ2-1; the D is unclear. The CDR3 consists of 14 residues. Trimming removed 1 base from V and 8 bases from J, with 12 bases in between. Germline V gene lookup returns CDR1 SEHNR and CDR2 FQNEAQ (reference sequence).

This clonotype was picked up a small number of times. As DNA, the CDR3 is TGCGCCAGCAGCCAAGATGCCCTTTTCCAGTACTTC. It yields the protein CASSQDALFQYF. The rearrangement joins TRBV4-1 to TRBJ2-5; D uncertain. Germline V gene sequence: CDR1 MGHRA, CDR2 YSYEKL. V was cut by 0 bases and J by 10 bases, with 9 bases left in between. The CDR3 is made up of 12 amino acids.

The rearrangement uses TRBV27 and TRBJ2-7; no firm D call. CDR1 MNHEY and CDR2 SMNVEV come from the germline V gene (reference sequence). Trimming stripped 2 bases from V and 3 bases from J, with 14 bases between. The length of the CDR3 is 15 residues. The CDR3 coding sequence is TGTGCCAGCAGTTTACTGTCCGCATCCTACTACGAGCAGTACTTC. Amino acid sequence: CASSLLSASYYEQYF.

This chain connects TRBV3-1 to TRBJ1-5; D unclear. The length of the CDR3 is 16 residues. V was shortened by 0 bases and J by 1 base, with 10 bases between the two germline ends. CDR1 and CDR2 (germline): LGHDT, YNNKEL (reference sequence). Here the CDR3 reads CASSQESDGSNQPQHF. CDR3 nucleotides: TGTGCCAGCAGCCAAGAGAGTGATGGCAGCAATCAGCCCCAGCATTTT.

A few counts support this clonotype. The gene calls are TRBV20-1 and TRBJ2-1, with D unresolved. V lost 0 bases and J lost 9, with 15 bases in between. CDR3 length: 14 amino acids. The V gene's germline CDR1 is DFQATT and CDR2 SNEGSKA (reference sequence). In DNA form, the CDR3 reads TGCAGTGCTAGAGAGCCCGCCGGGCCCAGTGAGCAGTTCTTC. This sequence encodes CSAREPAGPSEQFF.

This clonotype appeared a few times. The chain is built from TRBV4-1 and TRBJ1-6, with D unresolved. The CDR3 sequence is 16 residues long. V was trimmed by 0 bases and J by 7 bases, leaving 13 bases between them. Germline V lookup: CDR1 MGHRA, CDR2 YSYEKL. CDR3 in DNA: TGCGCCAGCAGCCAAGAAGGGAGGGCATTCAATTCACCCCTCCACTTT. It encodes CASSQEGRAFNSPLHF.

The rearrangement uses TRBV28 and TRBJ2-1; TRBD2 matches 8 bases. J lost 0 bases, V lost 5 bases, and 6 bases had no gene match. CDR1 is MDHEN, CDR2 SYDVKM, per germline. The CDR3 sequence is 16 residues long. The CDR3 here is CASSEYSGGSYNEQFF. The CDR3 region has the DNA TGTGCCAGCAGTGAATACAGCGGGGGCTCCTACAATGAGCAGTTCTTC.

V gene TRBV7-2 combines with J gene TRBJ1-1; D is perhaps TRBD1 (5 bases). Germline V lookup: CDR1 SGHTA, CDR2 FQGNSA. The V end was cut by 11 bases, the J end by 7 bases, with 11 bases between. CDR3 length equals 10 residues. The CDR3: CAGGDIEAFF. DNA of the CDR3: TGTGCCGGGGGGGATATTGAAGCTTTCTTT. The full variable domain, its missing parts supplied by reference TRBV7-2 and TRBJ1-1, is GAGVSQSPSNKVTEKGKDVELRCDPISGHTALYWYRQSLGQGLEFLIYFQGNSAPDKSGLPSDRFSAERTGGSVSTLTIQRTQQEDSAVYLCAGGDIEAFFGQGTRLTVV.